This T cell receptor (beta chain) was sequenced for a study of T-cell reconstitution after alpha-beta-depleted transplantation in children. Trimming cost V 4 bases and J 5 bases, with 14 bases left between them. This CDR3 region has 13 residues. Per germline, CDR1 GTSNPN and CDR2 SVGIG (reference sequence). Preparation of the TCRbeta library used unique molecular identifiers. TCRdb re-called the PCR reads with MiXCR, one entry per CDR3 protein. This table has about 27,000 distinct CDR3 sequences, roughly 6% appearing once. This clonotype was seen repeatedly, ten times or more. Its antigen is not known. Study results and limitations: For some patients, TCRbeta diversity was high at day 60 because of recipient T cells and thymic progenitors that survived. From newly produced T cells came most of the T-cell counts and diversity one year after transplant. About two months after transplant, alpha-beta T cells reportedly came from several hundred expanded graft clones.

Material: PBMCs, mostly from graft donor cells, obtained 180 days after TCRalphabeta/CD19-depleted stem cell transplant. The sequence was collected from a male patient under 18 who had a stem cell transplant for acute myeloid leukemia, so the T cells may come from the graft donor. The V and J genes are TRBV30 and TRBJ2-5; D not resolved. The chain's CDR3 is CAWTGPVRETQYF. The CDR3 nucleotides read TGTGCCTGGACCGGACCTGTCCGGGAGACCCAGTACTTC.